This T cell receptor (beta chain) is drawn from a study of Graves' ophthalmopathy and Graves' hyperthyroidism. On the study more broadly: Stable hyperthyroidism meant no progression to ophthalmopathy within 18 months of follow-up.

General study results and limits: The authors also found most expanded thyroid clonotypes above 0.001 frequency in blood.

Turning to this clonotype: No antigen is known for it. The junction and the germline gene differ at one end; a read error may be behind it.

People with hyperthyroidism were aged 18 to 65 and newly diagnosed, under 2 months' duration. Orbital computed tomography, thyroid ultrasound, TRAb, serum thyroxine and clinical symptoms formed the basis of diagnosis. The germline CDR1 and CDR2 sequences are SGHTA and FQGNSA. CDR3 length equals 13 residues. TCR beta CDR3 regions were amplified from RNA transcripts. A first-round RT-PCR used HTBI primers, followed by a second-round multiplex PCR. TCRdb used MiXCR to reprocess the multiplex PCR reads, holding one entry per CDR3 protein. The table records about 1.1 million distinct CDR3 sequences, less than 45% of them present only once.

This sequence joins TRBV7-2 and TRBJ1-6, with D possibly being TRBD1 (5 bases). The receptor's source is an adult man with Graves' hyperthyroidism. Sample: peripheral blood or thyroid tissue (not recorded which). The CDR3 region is CASSYDRRSPLHF. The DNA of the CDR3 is TGCGCCAGCAGCTACGACAGACGGTCACCCCTCCACTTT.